This is a list of T cell receptor beta chains from one sample in a study of blood T cell repertoires in COVID-19. The method was immunoSEQ multiplex PCR; TCRdb's version includes in-frame clones alone and lacks a portion of them. This table holds around 230,000 clones, 80% to 90% found once. The sequenced sample was peripheral blood. Receptor source: a man in his fifties or sixties with COVID-19, enrolled during active disease. CDR3s include the opening cysteine and the closing phenylalanine or tryptophan. D genes are given only for firm matches. Size values are once, few and many counts, or a class for expanded clones, and some rows have none.

d_call	clone_size	v_call	j_call	cdr3_nt	cdr3_aa
NA	few	TRBV19	TRBJ1-5	TGTGCCAGTAGTTCCAGGGTCGGCAATCAGCCCCAGCATTTT	CASSSRVGNQPQHF
TRBD1	NA	TRBV5-1	TRBJ1-2	TGCGCCAGCAGCTTGGTTACCGGGACAGGGGGCTTGGGAGGCTACACCTTC	CASSLVTGTGGLGGYTF
NA	NA	TRBV19	TRBJ1-5	TGTGCCAGTAGTATAGATCACAGGGCCTCTAGGCAGCCCCAGCATTTT	CASSIDHRASRQPQHF
NA	NA	TRBV24-1	TRBJ1-5	TGTGCCACCAGTGAAGGGGTGGGGTCCTGGCAGCCCCAGCATTTT	CATSEGVGSWQPQHF
NA	NA	TRBV27	TRBJ2-1	TGTGCCAGCAGTGCCCCCGGGTCCTACAATGAGCAGTTCTTC	CASSAPGSYNEQFF
TRBD1	once	TRBV7-9	TRBJ1-4	TGTGCCAGCAGCTCGTATCAGGGGGCAGGGGAAAAACTGTTTTTT	CASSSYQGAGEKLFF
TRBD1	NA	TRBV19	TRBJ1-5	TGTGCCAGTAGCGATAGAGGACAGGGTATGGGCAATCAGCCCCAGCATTTT	CASSDRGQGMGNQPQHF
NA	NA	TRBV6-5	TRBJ2-3	TGTGCCAGCAGTTACGCCGCACCTAGGACAGATACGCAGTATTTT	CASSYAAPRTDTQYF
NA	NA	TRBV6-1	TRBJ1-1	TGTGCCAGCAGTGAAGGGCCAGAGAACACTGAAGCTTTCTTT	CASSEGPENTEAFF
TRBD2	few	TRBV7-9	TRBJ2-5	TGTGCCAGCAGCCCCCAACTAGCGGGGGCTCAAGAGACCCAGTACTTC	CASSPQLAGAQETQYF
TRBD2	NA	TRBV27	TRBJ2-1	TGTGCCAGCAGTTTATCGGTGCCTAGCGGGAGGTCATACAATGAGCAGTTCTTC	CASSLSVPSGRSYNEQFF
NA	NA	TRBV11-3	TRBJ2-1	TGTGCCAGCAGCTTAGATGGGGGACTCTACAATGAGCAGTTCTTC	CASSLDGGLYNEQFF
NA	NA	TRBV3-1/TRBV3-2	TRBJ1-4	TGTGCCAGCAGCCAAGATGGAGGAGGCTTCTTCGAAAAACTGTTTTTT	CASSQDGGGFFEKLFF
NA	NA	TRBV6-6	TRBJ1-5	TGTGCCAGCAGTCCGGTGGGGGGGGCAAGCGGGGTTCGCAATCAGCCCCAGCATTTT	CASSPVGGASGVRNQPQHF
NA	NA	TRBV10-3	TRBJ2-7	TGTGCCATCAGTGAGCCACAGGTCTACGAGCAGTACTTC	CAISEPQVYEQYF
TRBD1	NA	TRBV7-9	TRBJ1-2	TGTGCCAGCAGCCCCCAGACAGGGTCCTATGGCTACACCTTC	CASSPQTGSYGYTF
TRBD2	NA	TRBV7-2	TRBJ2-3	TGTGCCAGCAGCTCGGGTAGCGGGGGGGCCACAGATACGCAGTATTTT	CASSSGSGGATDTQYF
NA	NA	TRBV29-1	TRBJ1-2	TGCAGCGTTGAAAGTGTACAGGGCGGCTATGGCTACACCTTC	CSVESVQGGYGYTF
TRBD2	NA	TRBV3-1/TRBV3-2	TRBJ2-7	TGTGCCAGCAGCGGGCGAGGTAGGGAGGGCTACGAGCAGTACTTC	CASSGRGREGYEQYF
TRBD1	NA	TRBV7-8	TRBJ1-5	TGTGCCAGCAGCCGAGACAGGGCTAGGCCCCAGCATTTT	CASSRDRARPQHF
NA	NA	TRBV30	TRBJ2-3	TGTGCCTGGAGTGTACAGGCGGGGCTCACAGATACGCAGTATTTT	CAWSVQAGLTDTQYF
TRBD2	NA	TRBV18	TRBJ2-2	TGTGCCAGCTCACCCCTGGGACTAGCGGTGGACACCGGGGAGCTGTTTTTT	CASSPLGLAVDTGELFF
NA	NA	TRBV2	TRBJ2-3	TGTGCCAGCAATGTGGGCTCCACAGATACGCAGTATTTT	CASNVGSTDTQYF
NA	NA	TRBV27	TRBJ2-2	TGTGCCAGCGGTTCCCAGGACTACACGAACACCGGGGAGCTGTTTTTT	CASGSQDYTNTGELFF
TRBD2	NA	TRBV9	TRBJ2-5	TGTGCCAGCAGCGCTACCGGGACTAGCGGGAGGGAGACCCAGTACTTC	CASSATGTSGRETQYF
TRBD2	NA	TRBV4-1	TRBJ2-2	TGCGCCAGCAGCCAGGCAAGCGGGGGGTTCCTAAACACCGGGGAGCTGTTTTTT	CASSQASGGFLNTGELFF
TRBD1	NA	TRBV19	TRBJ1-1	TGTGCCAGTAGTTCCCGACAGGGGGCGGGAACTGAAGCTTTCTTT	CASSSRQGAGTEAFF
NA	NA	TRBV7-9	TRBJ2-7	TGTGCCAGCAGCTTTAACTACGGCGAGCAGTACTTC	CASSFNYGEQYF
NA	NA	TRBV7-3	TRBJ1-1	TGTGCCAGCAGCTCAGGGAGGGTGGGGAACACTGAAGCTTTCTTT	CASSSGRVGNTEAFF
TRBD2	NA	TRBV15	TRBJ2-1	TGTGCCACCAGCAGAGAGGCTTGGACTAGCGGGAGGGCCTCCACTGAGCAGTTCTTC	CATSREAWTSGRASTEQFF
NA	NA	TRBV3-1/TRBV3-2	TRBJ2-1	TGTGCCAGCAGTCAGATATACAATGAGCAGTTCTTC	CASSQIYNEQFF
TRBD1	NA	TRBV7-8	TRBJ2-2	TGTGCCAGCAGCAACGGACAGGGGGCGTTAGGGGAGCTGTTTTTT	CASSNGQGALGELFF
TRBD2	few	TRBV5-1	TRBJ2-1	TGCGCCAGCAGCTCCCGACGCGGGGGGTATCACCATGAGCAGTTCTTC	CASSSRRGGYHHEQFF
TRBD2	NA	TRBV7-9	TRBJ2-3	TGTGCCAGCAGCTACAGCGGGGGTGCAGATACGCAGTATTTT	CASSYSGGADTQYF
NA	NA	TRBV6-5	TRBJ2-7	TGTGCCAGCGCCAGGGGATTCGACGAGCAGTACTTC	CASARGFDEQYF
TRBD1	NA	TRBV14	TRBJ2-7	TGTGCCAAACCGACAGGGAACGTGTGGGAGCAGTACTTC	CAKPTGNVWEQYF
NA	NA	TRBV6-2/TRBV6-3	TRBJ1-1	TGTGCCAGCAGTTACTCGATTGGGGGCGAAAGAACTGAAGCTTTCTTT	CASSYSIGGERTEAFF
TRBD1	NA	TRBV25-1	TRBJ1-4	TGTGCCAGCAGTGCCGGGACAGGGGGATCGGGTGAAAAACTGTTTTTT	CASSAGTGGSGEKLFF
TRBD2	NA	TRBV5-4	TRBJ2-3	TGTGCCTCCGGAGGCGGGGGATACACAGATACGCAGTATTTT	CASGGGGYTDTQYF
NA	NA	TRBV7-9	TRBJ1-6	TGTGCCAGCAGCTTAAGACAGGATAAGTCACCCCTCCACTTT	CASSLRQDKSPLHF
TRBD1	few	TRBV5-6	TRBJ1-1	TGTGCCAGCAGTTTACGGGACAGGGCGAACACTGAAGCTTTCTTT	CASSLRDRANTEAFF
TRBD1	once	TRBV7-8	TRBJ2-3	TGTGCCAGCAGCTCGCGACAGGGAACGACAGATACGCAGTATTTT	CASSSRQGTTDTQYF
TRBD2	few	TRBV9	TRBJ2-1	TGTGCCAGCAGCGGCCGACTAGCGGGATCATACAATGAGCAGTTCTTC	CASSGRLAGSYNEQFF
NA	once	TRBV6-5	TRBJ1-5	TGTGCCAGCAGCGGGGGTTTGGATCAGCCCCAGCATTTT	CASSGGLDQPQHF
TRBD1	NA	TRBV7-9	TRBJ1-6	TGTGCCAGCAGACCGACAGGGGACAATTCACCCCTCCACTTT	CASRPTGDNSPLHF
TRBD1	NA	TRBV7-6	TRBJ1-2	TGTGCCAGCAGCCCACGTCCCGGGACAGGGGACGGCTACACCTTC	CASSPRPGTGDGYTF
TRBD1	once	TRBV3-1/TRBV3-2	TRBJ2-5	TGTGCCAGCAGCCAAGAAGGGGGCGCGGAGACCCAGTACTTC	CASSQEGGAETQYF
NA	NA	TRBV28	TRBJ1-5	TGTGCCAGCACGAAACAGGGATCCAATCAGCCCCAGCATTTT	CASTKQGSNQPQHF
NA	NA	TRBV28	TRBJ2-2	TGTGCCAGCAGCTCACAGGACACAGGGACGAACACCGGGGAGCTGTTTTTT	CASSSQDTGTNTGELFF